The sample holds many counts of the clone carrying this T cell receptor (beta chain). Its cognate antigen is unknown. This sample stems from a study of tumor-infiltrating lymphocytes in primary liver carcinoma. Overall study context: Patients' primary liver carcinoma was surgically resected. Study-wide results and limits: The difference in top-250-clone fraction between tumors and blood was significant, favoring tumors (p = 0.039).

A constant-region primer primed TCR beta cDNA synthesis from roughly 510 ng of total RNA. Library construction for TCR beta comprised three nested multiplex PCR rounds performed with slightly modified ARM-PCR. The study ran its first two PCR rounds for 9 to 10 cycles each, using TRBV1-TRBV30 forward primers and a C-beta reverse primer. TCRdb processed the multiplex PCR reads anew with MiXCR; each CDR3 protein has one entry. In the table there are around 170,000 distinct CDR3 sequences, about 60% of which are singletons. Trimming took 7 bases from V and 4 from J, leaving 17 bases between them. The CDR3 contains 13 residues. Per the germline V gene, CDR1 is SQVTM and CDR2 is ANQGSEA. RNA was extracted from whole blood without cell sorting, alongside germline DNA. Roughly 4.3 milliliters of peripheral blood were collected before surgery.

Sequencing used peripheral blood. The rearrangement uses TRBV29-1 and TRBJ2-7; D could derive from TRBD1 or TRBD2 (7 bases each). This clonotype was sampled from a man between 40 and 49 years old with primary liver carcinoma and hepatitis B virus infection. DNA of the CDR3: TGCAGCGCCACTGGGCAGGGGGGGTACGAGCAGTACTTC. Protein sequence: CSATGQGGYEQYF.